This entry lists 14 T cell receptor beta chains sequenced from one sample in a study of T cell repertoires in cytomegalovirus infection (dated by TCRdb to 2018 to 2020). The listed sequencing device is Illumina HiSeq 1500. The public reads were run again by TCRdb, first through fastp at Q25 and then through MiXCR, and only productive beta chains were kept. Each entry merges the rows of one CDR3 protein and shows their most common DNA and genes. Present in this sample are around 190,000 distinct CDR3 sequences, over 13% of which were seen just once. The top ten constitute 27% of the sample. Sequencing input: PBMCs. These receptors originate from a human donor in good health (CMV status not recorded). Some clones in this sample may be carry-over from other donors' samples.

Many counts were recorded for this clonotype. The chain couples TRBV7-2 to TRBJ2-7; D is possibly TRBD1 (6 bases). The CDR3 sequence is 15 residues long. V lost 0 bases and J lost 3, with 12 bases in between. CDR1 SGHTA and CDR2 FQGNSA come from the germline V gene. As DNA, the CDR3 is TGTGCCAGCAGCTTAGCGCGACAGGTGGTCTACGAGCAGTACTTC. It specifies CASSLARQVVYEQYF.

This clonotype was seen only a few times. The CDR3, as DNA: TGTGCCAGCAGCCAAGATCGTGGGGGTAGCGAGCAGTTCTTC. Residues: CASSQDRGGSEQFF. The V gene is TRBV14, the J gene TRBJ2-1, with D perhaps TRBD1 or TRBD2 (5 bases each). V lost 0 bases and J lost 10, with 13 bases in between. The CDR3 contains 14 residues. The germline gives CDR1 SGHDN, CDR2 FVKESK.

This clonotype was detected many times. V usage is TRBV7-2 and J usage is TRBJ2-7; TRBD1 matches 7 bases. The V segment lost 4 bases and the J segment 3 bases; nucleotides outside the gene matches: 3. CDR1 is SGHTA, CDR2 FQGNSA, per germline. This CDR3 contains 13 residues. CDR3 nucleotides: TGTGCCAGCAGCTACCGGGACAGCTACGAGCAGTACTTC. Residues: CASSYRDSYEQYF.

This clonotype was counted at least ten times. The genes are TRBV7-9 and TRBJ2-1; 7 bases line up with TRBD1. After removal of 5 bases from V and 7 bases from J, the junction contained 8 bases not matched to a gene. CDR1 is SEHNR, CDR2 FQNEAQ, per germline (reference sequence). This CDR3 has 14 residues. CDR3 nucleotides: TGTGCCAGCAGCCTCGGACAGGATTCGAATGAGCAGTTCTTC. Its translation: CASSLGQDSNEQFF.

This clonotype was counted many times. V usage is TRBV7-2 and J usage is TRBJ1-1; D might be TRBD1 (5 bases). The CDR3 loop spans 13 amino acids. The germline gives CDR1 SGHTA, CDR2 FQGNSA. Trimming took off 2 bases at V and 6 bases at J, with 10 bases between the two ends. The CDR3 DNA reads as TGTGCCAGCAGCTTATTCCGGGACTCTGAAGCTTTCTTT. As protein: CASSLFRDSEAFF.

This clonotype was seen repeatedly, ten times or more. J is TRBJ1-4 and V is TRBV7-2; D is undetermined. Germline V CDR1 and CDR2: SGHTA, FQGNSA. CDR3 length: 13 amino acids. V lost 5 bases to trimming and J lost 5 bases, with 9 bases between them. The CDR3 region is CASSLRPNEKLFF. In nucleotides, the CDR3 is TGTGCCAGCAGCCTCCGGCCAAATGAAAAACTGTTTTTT.

This clonotype was seen many times. CDR3 protein: CASSSTGVSNQPQHF. As DNA, the CDR3 is TGTGCCAGCAGTTCAACAGGGGTGAGCAATCAGCCCCAGCATTTT. The chain links TRBV28 to TRBJ1-5; 7 nucleotides match TRBD1. CDR1 and CDR2 from the germline V gene are MDHEN and SYDVKM. J lost 1 base, V lost 4 bases, and 4 bases had no gene match. This CDR3 region has 15 residues.

This clonotype was seen ten or more times. The chain combines TRBV7-2 with TRBJ2-7, with TRBD1 matching 10 bases. This CDR3 has 16 residues. Germline V CDR1 and CDR2: SGHTA, FQGNSA. With V trimmed by 2 bases and J by 7 bases, 11 bases remained unmatched. The CDR3 loop is CASSLTPGQGIREQYF. The CDR3 nucleotides are TGTGCCAGCAGCTTAACCCCGGGACAGGGGATTAGAGAGCAGTACTTC.

This clonotype was found a few times. V is TRBV28 and J is TRBJ2-3, with 7 bases that match TRBD2. The CDR3 is made up of 15 amino acids. V lost 7 bases, J lost 1 base, and 8 bases stayed unmatched. Germline V CDR1 and CDR2: MDHEN, SYDVKM. The CDR3 here is CASTLSGRRTDTQYF. The CDR3 nucleotides are TGTGCCAGCACCCTATCCGGGAGGCGCACAGATACGCAGTATTTT.

This clonotype was recorded a few times. The V gene is TRBV9, the J gene TRBJ1-2, with D possibly matching TRBD1 (6 bases). CDR1 is SGDLS, CDR2 YYNGEE, per germline. The CDR3 runs to 13 residues. V lost 3 bases to trimming and J lost 8 bases, with 14 bases between them. CDR3 region: CASSGTGRVGYTF. The CDR3 bases are TGTGCCAGCAGCGGTACAGGGAGAGTAGGCTACACCTTC. Full variable domain (rest looked up from reference TRBV9 and TRBJ1-2): DSGVTQTPKHLITATGQRVTLRCSPRSGDLSVYWYQQSLDQGLQFLIQYYNGEERAKGNILERFSAQQFPDLHSELNLSSLELGDSALYFCASSGTGRVGYTFGSGTRLTVV.

This clonotype was seen ten or more times. The gene calls are TRBV7-6 and TRBJ1-4; a possible D gene is TRBD1 (5 bases). Per the germline V gene, CDR1 is SGHVS and CDR2 is FNYEAQ. The V gene lost 1 base and the J gene lost 7 bases, with 7 bases spanning the gap. This CDR3 has 13 residues. The CDR3 DNA sequence: TGTGCCAGCAGCTTAGATAGGGGTGAAAAACTGTTTTTT. Protein sequence: CASSLDRGEKLFF.

This clonotype has a count of ten or more. The chain has TRBV28 and TRBJ2-7; D call uncertain. Germline V gene sequence: CDR1 MDHEN, CDR2 SYDVKM. The CDR3 spans 14 residues. The germline V and J ends were trimmed by 7 bases and 7 bases, with 20 bases remaining between them. The CDR3 DNA reads as TGTGCCAGCACCTCCGGAGTCCGAACTCGGGAGCAGTACTTC. The encoded protein is CASTSGVRTREQYF.

In the case of this clonotype: One end of the junction varies from germline; a read error may be responsible. This chain links TRBV7-9 with TRBJ1-6; D unresolved. This CDR3 has 11 residues. Germline V gene sequence: CDR1 SEHNR, CDR2 FQNEAQ (reference sequence). The CDR3 spells CAGSAESPLHF. The CDR3 nucleotides read TGTGCCGGCAGCGCAGAGTCACCCCTCCACTTT.

The chain is built from TRBV9 and TRBJ1-5; TRBD1 matches at 9 bases. The CDR3 runs to 14 residues. Germline values: CDR1 SGDLS, CDR2 YYNGEE. The V and J ends lost 6 bases and 1 base, in that order; junction bases with no gene match: 2. The CDR3 DNA is TGTGCCAGCACCGGGACAGGGAGCAATCAGCCCCAGCATTTT. Protein: CASTGTGSNQPQHF.